These 27 T cell receptor beta chains originate from one sample sequenced in a study of cytomegalovirus exposure and HLA in healthy donors. PCR used 60 Vbeta primers and 13 Jbeta primers. Sequencing was performed with immunoSEQ multiplex PCR; in TCRdb, only in-frame clones are kept and a portion is missing. Among approximately 110,000 clones listed, roughly 70% were seen once. Sequenced material: PBMCs. The receptors stem from a woman between 65 and 79 years old in good health and CMV-seropositive.

This clone appeared a single time. The chain links TRBV29-1 to TRBJ2-7; D is possibly TRBD2 (6 bases). The CDR3 runs 13 residues. Germline CDR1 and CDR2: SQVTM and ANQGSEA. Deletions cut 5 bases from V and 5 bases from J, with 16 bases between. Here the CDR3 reads CSVRDGGGDEQYF. As DNA, the CDR3 is TGCAGCGTTAGGGACGGGGGTGGCGACGAGCAGTACTTC.

This clone was observed a few times. The gene calls are TRBV6-5 and TRBJ1-5, with a tentative D call TRBD1 (5 bases). Trimming removed 6 bases from V and 0 bases from J, with 12 bases in between. The CDR3 is 15 amino acids. Germline V gene data show CDR1 as MNHEY and CDR2 as SVGAGI. The CDR3 sequence: CASSPMQGSNQPQHF. CDR3 DNA sequence: TGTGCCAGCAGCCCTATGCAGGGTAGCAATCAGCCCCAGCATTTT.

This chain uses TRBV13 with TRBJ1-6; tentative D call: TRBD1 (5 bases). Germline lookup yields CDR1 PRHDT and CDR2 FYEKMQ (reference sequence). This CDR3 comprises 18 residues. Trimming stripped 10 bases from V and 0 bases from J, with 22 bases between. CDR3 DNA: TGTGCCAACATTACGGACACGAACTTAAGCTCCTATAATTCACCCCTCCACTTT. Protein product: CANITDTNLSSYNSPLHF.

As to this clone: The identical CDR3 is also encoded by other nucleotide sequences in the sample. The chain joins TRBV29-1 to TRBJ1-1; D is perhaps TRBD1 (6 bases). Germline loops: CDR1 SQVTM, CDR2 ANQGSEA. CDR3 size: 14 residues. V lost 3 bases to trimming and J lost 4 bases, with 15 bases between them. CDR3 in DNA: TGCAGCGTTGAGAAGGTAGCCAGGGGCACTGAAGCTTTCTTT. The encoded protein is CSVEKVARGTEAFF.

The rearrangement uses TRBV5-1 and TRBJ2-1; possible D gene TRBD1, 5 bases. The CDR3 loop spans 19 amino acids. Per germline, CDR1 SGHRS and CDR2 YFSETQ. V lost 2 bases and J 1 base, leaving 22 bases between the germline ends. The CDR3 nucleotides are TGCGCCAGCAGCTTCTTTCCTGCCGCAGGGTTAAGTTCCTACAATGAGCAGTTCTTC. Translated: CASSFFPAAGLSSYNEQFF.

The rearrangement links TRBV5-4 to TRBJ1-1; 7 bases fit TRBD1. Trimming cost V 3 bases and J 4 bases; bases outside gene matches: 9. The CDR3 is made up of 15 amino acids. Germline assignment: CDR1 SGHNT and CDR2 YYREEE (reference sequence). The CDR3 loop reads CASSSGDRVGTEAFF. CDR3 nucleotide sequence: TGTGCCAGCAGCTCGGGAGACAGGGTAGGCACTGAAGCTTTCTTT.

The genes are TRBV6-6 and TRBJ1-2; no clear D. The CDR3 runs to 13 residues. Germline CDR1 and CDR2: MNHNY and SVGAGI (reference sequence). Trimming stripped 5 bases from V and 0 bases from J, with 7 bases between. The CDR3 DNA is TGTGCCAGCAGTGACCAGGCTAACTATGGCTACACCTTC. Protein: CASSDQANYGYTF.

In this sample, this clone turned up once. The V and J genes are TRBV5-4 and TRBJ1-1; D perhaps matches TRBD1 (5 bases). Trimming took off 1 base at V and 5 bases at J, with 9 bases between the two ends. The CDR3 runs to 13 residues. CDR1 SGHNT and CDR2 YYREEE come from the germline V gene (reference sequence). The CDR3 DNA sequence: TGTGCCAGCAGCTTGATCGGGGGAACTGAAGCTTTCTTT. Amino acid sequence: CASSLIGGTEAFF.

This clone has only one observation. The gene calls are TRBV7-2 and TRBJ1-5; D unresolved. CDR1 and CDR2 (germline): SGHTA, FQGNSA. With 3 bases removed from V and 5 bases from J, the gap between germline ends came to 8 bases. CDR3 length: 13 residues. The CDR3 is CASSFELYQPQHF. The CDR3 DNA reads TGTGCCAGCAGCTTTGAGCTCTATCAGCCCCAGCATTTT.

The J gene is TRBJ1-2, the V gene TRBV4-1; D is unclear. This CDR3 contains 12 residues. Germline CDR1 reads MGHRA; CDR2 reads YSYEKL. The germline V and J ends were trimmed by 1 base and 7 bases, with 7 bases remaining between them. CDR3 region: CASSQGSVGYTF. The DNA of the CDR3 is TGCGCCAGCAGCCAAGGATCGGTTGGCTACACCTTC.

The chain combines TRBV30 with TRBJ1-3, with 11 bases that match TRBD1. The V gene end was trimmed by 3 bases and the J gene end by 2 bases; junction bases not matched to a gene: 3. The CDR3 totals 15 residues. The V gene's germline CDR1 is GTSNPN and CDR2 SVGIG (reference sequence). The CDR3 is CAWRDRGLPGNTIYF. In nucleotides, the CDR3 is TGTGCCTGGAGGGACAGGGGGCTTCCTGGAAACACCATATATTTT.

The J gene is TRBJ2-7, the V gene TRBV10-3; 8 bases map to TRBD1. CDR3 length equals 12 residues. Per the germline V gene, CDR1 is ENHRY and CDR2 is SYGVKD. The J segment lost 5 bases and the V segment lost 10 bases, leaving 7 bases of the junction unmatched. CDR3 sequence: CATGTGENEQYF. CDR3 bases: TGTGCCACCGGGACAGGAGAGAACGAGCAGTACTTC.

The chain recombines TRBV30 with TRBJ1-2; D might be TRBD1 (5 bases). This CDR3 contains 12 residues. Trimming removed 1 base from V and 11 bases from J, with 14 bases in between. Germline V gives CDR1 GTSNPN, CDR2 SVGIG (reference sequence). This chain's CDR3 is CAWSAVRVEYTF. The CDR3 DNA sequence: TGTGCCTGGAGTGCCGTCAGGGTTGAGTACACCTTC. Full variable domain (missing parts from reference TRBV30 and TRBJ1-2): SQTIHQWPATLVQPVGSPLSLECTVEGTSNPNLYWYRQAAGRGLQLLFYSVGIGQISSEVPQNLSASRPQDRQFILSSKKLLLSDSGFYLCAWSAVRVEYTFGSGTRLTVV.

V gene TRBV6-4 combines with J gene TRBJ2-1; 8 nucleotides match TRBD1. CDR1 is MRHNA, CDR2 SNTAGT, per germline. The CDR3 is 15 residues long. Trimming removed 9 bases from V and 4 bases from J; junction bases left unmatched: 11. This CDR3 is CARPFSGDRYNEQFF. As DNA, the CDR3 is TGTGCCAGACCATTTTCCGGGGACAGGTACAATGAGCAGTTCTTC.

The rearrangement links TRBV27 to TRBJ1-4; D may be TRBD1 (5 bases). Deletions cut 4 bases from V and 7 bases from J, with 10 bases between. The length of the CDR3 is 13 residues. Germline V gives CDR1 MNHEY, CDR2 SMNVEV (reference sequence). The CDR3 protein is CASSWRGGEKLFF. CDR3 nucleotide sequence: TGTGCCAGCAGTTGGAGGGGCGGTGAAAAACTGTTTTTT.

This chain connects TRBV10-3 to TRBJ1-3; D call uncertain. This CDR3 spans 13 amino acids. V lost 7 bases to trimming and J lost 0 bases, with 7 bases between them. Germline lookup yields CDR1 ENHRY and CDR2 SYGVKD. The CDR3, as DNA: TGTGCCATCACCCCACTCTCTGGAAACACCATATATTTT. Protein sequence: CAITPLSGNTIYF.

This clone was detected once. DNA for the CDR3: TGTGCCTGGAGTCCGGCCAGGAACCCCTATGGCTACACCTTC. Encoded protein: CAWSPARNPYGYTF. This chain uses TRBV30 with TRBJ1-2; D remains unclear. V shed 2 bases and J shed 4 bases, with 14 bases lying between them. CDR3 length equals 14 residues. The germline V gene encodes CDR1 GTSNPN and CDR2 SVGIG (reference sequence).

The chain recombines TRBV6-6 with TRBJ1-4; 7 positions agree with TRBD1. CDR3 size: 16 residues. Germline assignment: CDR1 MNHNY and CDR2 SVGAGI (reference sequence). J was trimmed by 8 bases and V by 6 bases; bases with no gene match: 15. The CDR3 reads CASSQRVGRGNEKLFF. CDR3 DNA: TGTGCCAGCAGCCAAAGGGTTGGCAGGGGGAACGAAAAACTGTTTTTT.

The chain is built from TRBV2 and TRBJ2-7, with TRBD1 matching 10 bases. From germline, CDR1 is SNHLY and CDR2 FYNNEI. This CDR3 contains 19 residues. V shed 6 bases and J 3 bases; nucleotides not matched to a gene: 20. CDR3 DNA: TGTGCCAGCAGGTATCCGGGACAGGGGTTGGATGGCTGGATCTACGAGCAGTACTTC. Its protein is CASRYPGQGLDGWIYEQYF. The variable domain in full, completed from reference TRBV2 and TRBJ2-7, reads EPEVTQTPSHQVTQMGQEVILRCVPISNHLYFYWYRQILGQKVEFLVSFYNNEISEKSEIFDDQFSVERPDGSNFTLKIRSTKLEDSAMYFCASRYPGQGLDGWIYEQYFGPGTRLTVT.

The J gene is TRBJ1-6, the V gene TRBV2; TRBD1 matches 10 bases. The trim removed 6 bases at V and 10 bases at J, leaving 18 bases unmatched. The length of the CDR3 is 18 residues. Germline V gene data show CDR1 as SNHLY and CDR2 as FYNNEI. The CDR3 bases are TGTGCCAGCAGCCTCTCCGGGACAGGGGCTGGTGGGGGCTCACCCCTCCACTTT. Protein sequence: CASSLSGTGAGGGSPLHF.

The rearrangement uses TRBV19 and TRBJ1-5; D call uncertain. Germline V gene data show CDR1 as LNHDA and CDR2 as SQIVND (reference sequence). The V end lost 3 bases, the J end lost 3 bases, and 12 bases lay between the germline ends. CDR3 length: 15 residues. CDR3 in DNA: TGTGCCAGTAGTATCGGGGTGTATAACAATCAGCCCCAGCATTTT. This encodes CASSIGVYNNQPQHF.

The CDR3 sequence is CASSPPTGVNTGELFF. The CDR3 DNA reads as TGTGCCAGCTCACCACCGACAGGGGTCAACACCGGGGAGCTGTTTTTT. The chain carries TRBV18 and TRBJ2-2, with 8 nucleotides matching TRBD1. J gave up 2 bases and V 0 bases, and 2 bases lay outside the gene matches. CDR1 is KGHSH and CDR2 is LQKENI in the germline V gene. The length of the CDR3 is 16 residues.

CDR3 loop: CAWSSWTGRNTEAFF. In DNA form, the CDR3 reads TGTGCCTGGAGTTCTTGGACAGGGAGAAACACTGAAGCTTTCTTT. The chain carries TRBV30 and TRBJ1-1; 8 nucleotides align to TRBD1. Trimming at V came to 2 bases and at J to 2 bases, leaving 7 bases not matched to a gene. Germline CDR1 is GTSNPN and CDR2 is SVGIG (reference sequence). This CDR3 contains 15 residues.

This clone was seen just once. The gene calls are TRBV6-1 and TRBJ2-5, with 8 bases aligning to TRBD2. Per germline, CDR1 MNHNS and CDR2 SASEGT. This CDR3 contains 13 residues. V was pared by 6 bases and J by 4 bases, with 4 bases of the junction left unmatched. CDR3 loop: CASSRGGTETQYF. The DNA for the CDR3 is TGTGCCAGCAGCCGGGGGGGGACAGAGACCCAGTACTTC.

The rearrangement uses TRBV6-6 and TRBJ1-1; D is ambiguous. The V gene lost 6 bases and the J gene lost 0 bases, with 8 bases spanning the gap. Germline V gene sequence: CDR1 MNHNY, CDR2 SVGAGI (reference sequence). The CDR3 spans 13 residues. CDR3 in amino acids: CASSYPLNTEAFF. The CDR3 DNA is TGTGCCAGCAGCTATCCACTGAACACTGAAGCTTTCTTT.

V gene TRBV6-5 combines with J gene TRBJ1-1, with TRBD1 matching over 7 bases. Germline assignment: CDR1 MNHEY and CDR2 SVGAGI. The CDR3 runs to 14 residues. The junction had 5 bases not matched to a gene; V was cut back by 6 bases and J by 1 base. The CDR3 region is CASRRGTANTEAFF. The DNA of the CDR3 is TGTGCCAGCAGACGCGGGACAGCGAACACTGAAGCTTTCTTT.

This clone came up once. The gene calls are TRBV30 and TRBJ2-3, with 11 bases aligning to TRBD2. Germline assignment: CDR1 GTSNPN and CDR2 SVGIG (reference sequence). Losses at the gene ends were 3 bases for V and 0 bases for J; bases not matched to a gene: 14. The CDR3 is 19 amino acids. The CDR3 region is CAWSFGQWGLADSTDTQYF. The CDR3 DNA follows: TGTGCCTGGAGCTTTGGGCAGTGGGGACTAGCGGACAGCACAGATACGCAGTATTTT.